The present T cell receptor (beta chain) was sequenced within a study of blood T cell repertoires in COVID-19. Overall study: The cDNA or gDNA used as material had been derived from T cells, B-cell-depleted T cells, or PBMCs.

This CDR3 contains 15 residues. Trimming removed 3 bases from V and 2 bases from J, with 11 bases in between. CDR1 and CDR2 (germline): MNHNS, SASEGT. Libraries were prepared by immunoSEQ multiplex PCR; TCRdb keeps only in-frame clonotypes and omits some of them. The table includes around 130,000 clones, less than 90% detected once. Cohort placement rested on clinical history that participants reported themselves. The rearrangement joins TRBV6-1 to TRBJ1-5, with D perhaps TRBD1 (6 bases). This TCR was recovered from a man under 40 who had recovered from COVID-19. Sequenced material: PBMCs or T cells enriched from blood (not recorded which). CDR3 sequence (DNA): TGTGCCAGCAGTGACCAAGAGGGGGGCAATCAGCCCCAGCATTTT. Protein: CASSDQEGGNQPQHF.